Listed below are T cell receptor beta chains from one sample, sequenced in a study of technical replicates of blood from several donors. Using immunoSEQ multiplex PCR, the repertoire was profiled, and TCRdb retains in-frame clones only, with some absent. Of under 85,000 clones in the sample, 94% were seen once. The sequencing sample was made of T cells isolated from PBMCs. The receptor source for this set is a human donor in good health. Each CDR3 is given with its conserved first and last residue. The D gene is left open where the match is weak. Clone size is shown for a subset of rows, as once, few, many or a class of expanded clone.

D gene,J gene,clone size,V gene,CDR3 protein,CDR3 DNA
NA,TRBJ2-7,NA,TRBV2,CASSEVKRSSYEQYF,TGTGCCAGCAGTGAAGTAAAGCGGAGCTCCTACGAGCAGTACTTC
TRBD1,TRBJ1-2,NA,TRBV6-5,CASSATGTGIFYTF,TGTGCCAGCAGTGCCACCGGGACAGGGATTTTCTACACCTTC
NA,TRBJ2-3,NA,TRBV29-1,CSVRIPRSTDTQYF,TGCAGCGTCCGAATCCCTAGGAGCACAGATACGCAGTATTTT
NA,TRBJ2-1,NA,TRBV11-3,CASSFRTGDNNEQFF,TGTGCCAGCAGCTTCCGAACCGGGGACAACAATGAGCAGTTCTTC
NA,TRBJ2-7,NA,TRBV28,CASSLKRYEQYF,TGTGCCAGCAGTCTTAAGAGGTACGAGCAGTACTTC
NA,TRBJ2-1,NA,TRBV29-1,CSVGQYYNEQFF,TGCAGCGTCGGACAATATTACAATGAGCAGTTCTTC
TRBD2,TRBJ2-3,NA,TRBV7-9,CASSRGGAGPDTQYF,TGTGCCAGCAGCCGTGGGGGAGCGGGACCAGATACGCAGTATTTT
TRBD1,TRBJ2-7,NA,TRBV5-1,CASSSGQGYEQYF,TGCGCCAGCAGCTCAGGACAGGGCTACGAGCAGTACTTC
NA,TRBJ1-5,NA,TRBV2,CASSGEGNQPQHF,TGTGCCAGCAGTGGAGAGGGAAATCAGCCCCAGCATTTT
TRBD1,TRBJ2-2,NA,TRBV6-5,CASSLQGIGELFF,TGTGCCAGCAGTCTACAGGGGATCGGGGAGCTGTTTTTT
NA,TRBJ2-1,NA,TRBV28,CASSLPRGFWYEQFF,TGTGCCAGCAGTTTACCCCGGGGTTTCTGGTATGAGCAGTTCTTC
NA,TRBJ1-1,NA,TRBV6-6,CASSPQGHTEAFF,TGTGCCAGCAGTCCCCAGGGGCACACTGAAGCTTTCTTT
NA,TRBJ1-1,NA,TRBV15,CATSRDIRGNTEAFF,TGTGCCACCAGCAGAGATATACGAGGTAACACTGAAGCTTTCTTT
TRBD2,TRBJ2-1,NA,TRBV6-1,CASSALAGVPYNEQFF,TGTGCCAGCAGTGCGCTAGCGGGAGTACCCTACAATGAGCAGTTCTTC
TRBD2,TRBJ2-7,NA,TRBV18,CASSRGVGSDEQYF,TGTGCCAGTTCCCGGGGGGTTGGGTCGGACGAGCAGTACTTC
NA,TRBJ2-1,NA,TRBV7-2,CASSQMKTESSYNEQFF,TGTGCCAGCAGCCAAATGAAGACAGAAAGCTCCTACAATGAGCAGTTCTTC
TRBD1,TRBJ2-2,NA,TRBV9,CASSTRTGVGTGELFF,TGTGCCAGCAGCACCCGGACAGGGGTCGGGACCGGGGAGCTGTTTTTT
TRBD2,TRBJ2-6,NA,TRBV19,CATGGLAGIGANVLTF,TGTGCCACCGGGGGCCTAGCGGGTATTGGGGCCAACGTCCTGACTTTC
TRBD2,TRBJ2-5,NA,TRBV5-4,CASSLRLAGVETQYF,TGTGCCAGCAGCTTGAGACTAGCGGGGGTGGAGACCCAGTACTTC
TRBD1,TRBJ1-1,NA,TRBV7-8,CASSLGTGFATEAFF,TGTGCCAGCAGCTTGGGGACAGGGTTTGCCACTGAAGCTTTCTTT
NA,TRBJ2-7,NA,TRBV28,CASMAATRLSYEQYF,TGTGCCAGCATGGCAGCCACGAGACTCTCCTACGAGCAGTACTTC
TRBD2,TRBJ2-5,NA,TRBV27,CASSPTRTSGRETQYF,TGTGCCAGCAGTCCTACGAGGACTAGCGGGAGGGAGACCCAGTACTTC
TRBD1,TRBJ1-2,NA,TRBV13,CASSFVTGLDGYTF,TGTGCCAGCAGCTTCGTGACAGGGTTGGATGGCTACACCTTC
TRBD1,TRBJ2-2,NA,TRBV11-2,CASPKSRGRPGELFF,TGTGCCAGCCCCAAATCCAGGGGGCGCCCCGGGGAGCTGTTTTTT
NA,TRBJ1-5,once,TRBV7-8,CASSLRGSNQPQHF,TGTGCCAGCAGCTTAAGGGGCAGCAATCAGCCCCAGCATTTT
NA,TRBJ2-7,NA,TRBV5-4,CASSLEGRGSYEQYF,TGTGCCAGCAGCTTGGAAGGAAGGGGATCCTACGAGCAGTACTTC
TRBD1,TRBJ2-7,NA,TRBV13,CASSEYRNRAGQVLYEQYF,TGTGCCAGCAGCGAATATCGGAACCGCGCGGGACAGGTCCTCTACGAGCAGTACTTC
NA,TRBJ1-5,NA,TRBV5-4,CASSLGAGRNQPQHF,TGTGCCAGCAGCTTAGGCGCGGGCCGCAATCAGCCCCAGCATTTT
TRBD1,TRBJ1-5,NA,TRBV9,CASSPGGAGVGNQPQHF,TGTGCCAGCAGCCCAGGGGGAGCGGGGGTGGGCAATCAGCCCCAGCATTTT
NA,TRBJ2-5,NA,TRBV10-1,CASSESTKGSLETQYF,TGCGCCAGCAGTGAGTCGACGAAGGGGTCATTAGAGACCCAGTACTTC
TRBD2,TRBJ2-1,NA,TRBV7-6,CASSNFLAGGLPEYDEQFF,TGTGCCAGCAGCAATTTCCTAGCGGGAGGACTACCCGAATACGATGAGCAGTTCTTC
TRBD2,TRBJ2-7,NA,TRBV5-5,CASSLTGGDYEQYF,TGTGCCAGCAGCTTAACGGGAGGGGATTACGAGCAGTACTTC
NA,TRBJ2-5,NA,TRBV5-6,CASSLTGLRLDFQETQYF,TGTGCCAGCAGCTTGACTGGTTTGAGGCTAGACTTCCAAGAGACCCAGTACTTC
NA,TRBJ1-5,NA,TRBV6-5,CASSEDIYNQPQHF,TGTGCCAGCAGTGAAGACATTTACAATCAGCCCCAGCATTTT
TRBD1,TRBJ1-4,NA,TRBV18,CASSPWTGRFGEKLFF,TGTGCCAGCTCACCATGGACAGGGCGGTTTGGGGAAAAACTGTTTTTT
NA,TRBJ2-1,NA,TRBV19,CASSLGVQGQGFF,TGTGCCAGTAGTTTGGGCGTCCAGGGGCAGGGGTTCTTC
NA,TRBJ2-5,NA,TRBV6-1,CASSELGESAVTQYF,TGTGCCAGCAGTGAACTAGGAGAGTCGGCGGTGACCCAGTACTTC
TRBD1,TRBJ1-2,NA,TRBV6-1,CASSVSTGLDGYTF,TGTGCCAGCAGTGTCTCGACAGGGCTGGATGGCTACACCTTC
NA,TRBJ2-3,NA,TRBV10-3,CATGTPAVDTQYF,TGTGCCACCGGGACACCGGCGGTAGATACGCAGTATTTT
NA,TRBJ1-1,NA,TRBV5-1,CASRPGGAWEMNTEAFF,TGCGCCAGCAGACCGGGGGGGGCCTGGGAGATGAACACTGAAGCTTTCTTT
TRBD2,TRBJ2-1,NA,TRBV19,CASSIFGLAGGPYNEQFF,TGTGCCAGTAGTATCTTCGGACTAGCGGGAGGGCCCTACAATGAGCAGTTCTTC
TRBD2,TRBJ2-1,NA,TRBV15,CATSRELAGGEQFF,TGTGCCACCAGCAGAGAACTAGCGGGAGGGGAGCAGTTCTTC
TRBD1,TRBJ2-3,NA,TRBV19,CASSQGTGFADTQYF,TGTGCCAGTAGTCAGGGGACAGGGTTCGCAGATACGCAGTATTTT
NA,TRBJ2-2,NA,TRBV10-1,CAIPKRGNGELFF,TGCGCCATTCCTAAGAGAGGGAACGGGGAGCTGTTTTTT
TRBD2,TRBJ2-7,once,TRBV10-2,CASSPPTGLAGGRAPYEQYF,TGCGCCAGCAGTCCTCCGACGGGACTAGCGGGAGGGCGGGCCCCCTACGAGCAGTACTTC
NA,TRBJ2-2,NA,TRBV5-1,CASSLRQKNTGELFF,TGCGCCAGCAGCCTGAGACAGAAGAACACCGGGGAGCTGTTTTTT
TRBD2,TRBJ2-3,NA,TRBV5-1,CASRPLAGVSDTQYF,TGCGCCAGCAGACCACTAGCGGGAGTCTCAGATACGCAGTATTTT
TRBD1,TRBJ1-2,once,TRBV4-1,CASSLKPGQLPYGYTF,TGCGCCAGCAGCCTTAAACCGGGACAGCTTCCCTATGGCTACACCTTC
NA,TRBJ2-3,NA,TRBV13,CASSRPKVAIDTQYF,TGTGCCAGCAGCCGACCGAAGGTAGCAATAGATACGCAGTATTTT
TRBD1,TRBJ2-7,NA,TRBV19,CASSPGTGGLYEQYF,TGTGCCAGTAGTCCAGGGACAGGGGGTCTCTACGAGCAGTACTTC
NA,TRBJ1-1,once,TRBV7-9,CASSLVRLENTEAFF,TGTGCCAGCAGCTTAGTACGACTTGAAAACACTGAAGCTTTCTTT
NA,TRBJ1-2,few,TRBV19,CASSIDTVLYGYTF,TGTGCCAGTAGTATTGACACAGTCCTATATGGCTACACCTTC